Below are 5 T cell receptor beta chains sequenced from a single sample in a study of regulatory T cells in long-lasting Graves disease. Arm-PCR of CDR3 regions with iRepertoire HTBI primers generated TCR beta libraries. A single record per CDR3 protein comes from TCRdb applying MiXCR to the multiplex PCR reads. The sample lists 350,000 to 450,000 distinct CDR3 sequences, about 15% occurring once. Time point of the sample: newly diagnosed GD, antithyroid drugs for less than 3 months. PBMC-extracted RNA yielded the TCR library. These records were also assigned to another study, of T cells in Graves' hyperthyroidism and ophthalmopathy.

The sequences come from peripheral blood mononuclear cells (PBMCs), collected at new diagnosis, from a patient treated with antithyroid drugs. The receptors derive from a woman between 40 and 55 years old with Graves disease.

This clonotype was seen many times. The chain employs TRBV12-3 or TRBV12-4 and TRBJ2-3, with D hard to call. Trimming took off 0 bases at V and 2 bases at J, with 9 bases between the two ends. The CDR3 loop spans 15 amino acids. CDR3 sequence reads: CASSLALGFTDTQYF. DNA for the CDR3: TGTGCCAGCAGTTTAGCGCTCGGATTCACAGATACGCAGTATTTT.

This clonotype was recorded many times. The CDR3 loop reads CASRDGTYEQYF. CDR3 in DNA: TGTGCCAGCCGGGACGGAACCTACGAGCAGTACTTC. V usage is TRBV28 and J usage is TRBJ2-7; the D gene could be TRBD1 or TRBD2 (5 bases each). Between the trimmed V and J ends, which lost 8 bases and 2 bases, there was a span of 10 bases. This CDR3 has 12 amino acids. Germline lookup yields CDR1 MDHEN and CDR2 SYDVKM. Full variable domain (missing parts from reference TRBV28 and TRBJ2-7): DVKVTQSSRYLVKRTGEKVFLECVQDMDHENMFWYRQDPGLGLRLIYFSYDVKMKEKGDIPEGYSVSREKKERFSLILESASTNQTSMYLCASRDGTYEQYFGPGTRLTVT.

This clonotype appeared a few times. The chain has TRBV12-3 or TRBV12-4 and TRBJ2-1; TRBD1 matches at 8 bases. The J segment lost 1 base and the V segment lost 6 bases, leaving 11 bases of the junction unmatched. CDR3 size: 17 residues. CDR3 nucleotides: TGTGCCAGCAGCCCGACAGTGGACAGGGCTTCCTACAATGAGCAGTTCTTC. It translates to CASSPTVDRASYNEQFF.

This clonotype has ten or more counts. The chain combines TRBV12-3 or TRBV12-4 with TRBJ2-1; 7 bases map to TRBD2. V shed 8 bases, J shed 6 bases, and the junction held 10 bases outside the gene matches. The CDR3 extends over 14 amino acids. The CDR3 is CASLRGLAANEQFF. The CDR3 DNA sequence: TGTGCCAGCCTGCGAGGGCTAGCGGCCAATGAGCAGTTCTTC.

The gene calls are TRBV28 and TRBJ2-7; D is ambiguous. With 3 bases removed from V and 7 bases from J, the gap between germline ends came to 19 bases. Germline CDR1 and CDR2: MDHEN and SYDVKM. The CDR3 length is 15 residues. The DNA of the CDR3 is TGTGCCAGCAGTTTCCCTATGTCGTCTATCCGGGAGCAGTACTTC. Residues: CASSFPMSSIREQYF.